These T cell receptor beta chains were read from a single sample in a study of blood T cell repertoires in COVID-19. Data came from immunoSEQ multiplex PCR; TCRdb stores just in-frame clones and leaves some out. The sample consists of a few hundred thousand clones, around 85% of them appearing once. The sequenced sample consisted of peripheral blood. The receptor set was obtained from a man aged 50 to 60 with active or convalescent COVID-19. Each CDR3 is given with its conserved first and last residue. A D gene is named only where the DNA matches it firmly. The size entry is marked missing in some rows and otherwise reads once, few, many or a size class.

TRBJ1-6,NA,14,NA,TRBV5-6,TGTGCCAGCAGCTTCCTCTTGCAGGATTCACCCCTCCACTTT,CASSFLLQDSPLHF
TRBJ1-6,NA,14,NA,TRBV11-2,TGTGCCAGCAGCTTAGAGGCAGGATCTTCACCCCTCCACTTT,CASSLEAGSSPLHF
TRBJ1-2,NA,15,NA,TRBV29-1,TGCAGCACCCCCCTAGGGGGTTCGGGACGCTATGGCTACACCTTC,CSTPLGGSGRYGYTF
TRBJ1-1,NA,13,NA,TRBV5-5,TGTGCCAGCAGCTGGCAATTGAACACTGAAGCTTTCTTT,CASSWQLNTEAFF
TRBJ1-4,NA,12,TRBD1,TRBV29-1,TGCAGCTTCACAGGGGCGGGGGGAAAACTGTTTTTT,CSFTGAGGKLFF
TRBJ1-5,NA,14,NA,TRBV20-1,TGCAGTGCTAGTCCGGACAGAGCAAATCAGCCCCAGCATTTT,CSASPDRANQPQHF
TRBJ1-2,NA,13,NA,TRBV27,TGTGCCAGCAGCATGACAGGAAACTATGGCTACACCTTC,CASSMTGNYGYTF
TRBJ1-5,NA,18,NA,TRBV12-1,NA,CASSFGQGASVRNQPQHF
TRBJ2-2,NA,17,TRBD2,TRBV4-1,TGCGCCAGCAGCCAGTGGAAGGGACTAGCGAACACCGGGGAGCTGTTTTTT,CASSQWKGLANTGELFF
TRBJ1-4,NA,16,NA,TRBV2,TGTGCCAGCAGAGAAGCGGTTGCGGGAGTTGGTGAAAAACTGTTTTTT,CASREAVAGVGEKLFF
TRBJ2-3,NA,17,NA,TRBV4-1,TGCGCCAGCAGCCAAGAGGGCCAGAGGGCCTATATGTATACGCAGTATTTT,CASSQEGQRAYMYTQYF
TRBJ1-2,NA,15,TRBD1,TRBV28,TGTGCCAGCAGTTTGGACAGGACCCAATCCTATGGCTACACCTTC,CASSLDRTQSYGYTF
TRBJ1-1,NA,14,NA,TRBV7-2,TGTGCCAGCAGCCCCGAGACAGCGAACACTGAAGCTTTCTTT,CASSPETANTEAFF
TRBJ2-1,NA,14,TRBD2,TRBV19,TGTGCCAGTAGTATTGGGGAGGGGTACAATGAGCAGTTCTTC,CASSIGEGYNEQFF
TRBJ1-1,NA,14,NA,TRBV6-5,TGTGCCAGCAGTTACGTCAGGCAGAACACTGAAGCTTTCTTT,CASSYVRQNTEAFF
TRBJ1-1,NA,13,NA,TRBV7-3,TGTGCCAGCAGCTCCCAGGCAAACACTGAAGCTTTCTTT,CASSSQANTEAFF
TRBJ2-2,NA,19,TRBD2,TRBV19,TGTGCCAGTAGTAAAGGACTAGCGGGGCGGCGGACAGTTACCGGGGAGCTGTTTTTT,CASSKGLAGRRTVTGELFF
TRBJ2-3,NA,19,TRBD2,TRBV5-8,TGTGCCAGCAGCGAGGGACTAGCGGTAATCCATATGAGGACAGATACGCAGTATTTT,CASSEGLAVIHMRTDTQYF
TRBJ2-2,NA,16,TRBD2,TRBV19,TGTGCCAGTAGTATACGGACTAGCGGGAGCACCGGGGAGCTGTTTTTT,CASSIRTSGSTGELFF
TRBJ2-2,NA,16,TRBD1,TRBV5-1,TGCGCCAGCAGCGACGGAGGACAGGGGTACACCGGGGAGCTGTTTTTT,CASSDGGQGYTGELFF
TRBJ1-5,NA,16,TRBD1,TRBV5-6,TGTGCCAGCAGCTTAGGGACAGGGTGGGCCAATCAGCCCCAGCATTTT,CASSLGTGWANQPQHF
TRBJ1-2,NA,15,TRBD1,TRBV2,TGTGCCAGCAGTGAAATGGGACAGGTTTTCTATGGCTACACCTTC,CASSEMGQVFYGYTF
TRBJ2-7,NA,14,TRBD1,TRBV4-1,TGCGCCAGCAGCCCCGGGACAGGGGCCTACGAGCAGTACTTC,CASSPGTGAYEQYF
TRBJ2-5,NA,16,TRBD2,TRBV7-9,TGTGCCAGCAGCCCTCGGGGTAGCGGGAGAACAGAGACCCAGTACTTC,CASSPRGSGRTETQYF
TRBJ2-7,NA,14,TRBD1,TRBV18,TGTGCCAGCTCACCCCTCCAGGGGGCCTACGAGCAGTACTTC,CASSPLQGAYEQYF
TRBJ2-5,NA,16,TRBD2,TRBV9,TGTGCCAGCAGCGTCAGTAGCGGGAGGGCTGAGGAGACCCAGTACTTC,CASSVSSGRAEETQYF
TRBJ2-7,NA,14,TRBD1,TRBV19,TGTGCCAGTAGTATAGAACAGGGGGCCTACGAGCAGTACTTC,CASSIEQGAYEQYF
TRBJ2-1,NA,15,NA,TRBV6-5,TGTGCCAGCAGGTCGAGTGGACAGAGAAACAATGAGCAGTTCTTC,CASRSSGQRNNEQFF
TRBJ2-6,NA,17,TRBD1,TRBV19,TGTGCCAGTAGTGCCCGACAGGGGGCCTGGGGGGCCAACGTCCTGACTTTC,CASSARQGAWGANVLTF
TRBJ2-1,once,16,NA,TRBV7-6,TGTGCCAGCAGCCTCTTAGGACAGTACTCCTACAATGAGCAGTTCTTC,CASSLLGQYSYNEQFF
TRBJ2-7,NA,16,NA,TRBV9,TGTGCCAGCAGCGTAGTGGGTCTAGCAGGTCCTAGCGAGCAGTACTTC,CASSVVGLAGPSEQYF
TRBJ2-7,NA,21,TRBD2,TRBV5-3,TGTGCCAGAAGCACCAGACTAGCGGAGCCCGCCGATAACAGGAGCTCCTACGAGCAGTACTTC,CARSTRLAEPADNRSSYEQYF